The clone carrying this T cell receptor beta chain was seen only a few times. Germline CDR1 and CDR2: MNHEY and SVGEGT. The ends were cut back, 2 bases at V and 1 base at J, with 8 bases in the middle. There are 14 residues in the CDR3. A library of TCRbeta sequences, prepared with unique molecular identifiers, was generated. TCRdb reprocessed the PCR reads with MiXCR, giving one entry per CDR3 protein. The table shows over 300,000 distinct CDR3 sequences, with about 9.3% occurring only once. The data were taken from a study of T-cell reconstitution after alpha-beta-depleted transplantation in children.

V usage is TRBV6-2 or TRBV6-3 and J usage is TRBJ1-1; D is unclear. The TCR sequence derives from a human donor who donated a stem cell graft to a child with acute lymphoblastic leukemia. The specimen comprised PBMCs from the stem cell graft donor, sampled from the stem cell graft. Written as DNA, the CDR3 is TGTGCCAGCAGTTACAGGGTTCCGAACACTGAAGCTTTCTTT. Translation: CASSYRVPNTEAFF.